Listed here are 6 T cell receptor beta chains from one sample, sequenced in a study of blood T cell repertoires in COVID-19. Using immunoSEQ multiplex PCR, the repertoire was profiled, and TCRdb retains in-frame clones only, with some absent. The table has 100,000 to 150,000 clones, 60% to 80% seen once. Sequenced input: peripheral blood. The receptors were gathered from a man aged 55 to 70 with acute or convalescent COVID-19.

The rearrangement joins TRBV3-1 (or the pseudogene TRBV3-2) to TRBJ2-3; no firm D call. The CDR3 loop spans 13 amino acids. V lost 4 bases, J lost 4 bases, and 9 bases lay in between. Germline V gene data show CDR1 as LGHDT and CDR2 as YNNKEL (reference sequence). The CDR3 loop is CASSRTGPDTQYF. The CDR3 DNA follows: TGTGCCAGCAGCCGCACGGGTCCAGATACGCAGTATTTT.

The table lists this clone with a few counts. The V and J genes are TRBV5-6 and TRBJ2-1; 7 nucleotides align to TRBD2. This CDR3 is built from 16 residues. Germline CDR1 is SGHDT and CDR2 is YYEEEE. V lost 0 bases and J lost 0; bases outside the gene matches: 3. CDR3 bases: TGTGCCAGCAGCTTGGGCGGCGGGGGCTCCTACAATGAGCAGTTCTTC. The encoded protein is CASSLGGGGSYNEQFF.

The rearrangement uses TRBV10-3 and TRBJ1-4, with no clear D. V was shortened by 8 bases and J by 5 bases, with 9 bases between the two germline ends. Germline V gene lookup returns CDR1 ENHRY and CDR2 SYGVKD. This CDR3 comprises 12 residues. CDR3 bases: TGTGCCATCTCACAGATCAATGAAAAACTGTTTTTT. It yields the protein CAISQINEKLFF.

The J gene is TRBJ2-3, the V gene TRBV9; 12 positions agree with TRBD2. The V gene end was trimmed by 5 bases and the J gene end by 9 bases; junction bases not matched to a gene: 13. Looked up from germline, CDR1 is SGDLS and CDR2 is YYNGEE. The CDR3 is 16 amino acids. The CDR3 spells CASSPGLAGSPGTQYF. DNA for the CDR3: TGTGCCAGCAGTCCCGGACTAGCGGGATCTCCAGGGACGCAGTATTTT. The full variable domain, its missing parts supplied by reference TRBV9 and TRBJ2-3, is DSGVTQTPKHLITATGQRVTLRCSPRSGDLSVYWYQQSLDQGLQFLIQYYNGEERAKGNILERFSAQQFPDLHSELNLSSLELGDSALYFCASSPGLAGSPGTQYFGPGTRLTVL.

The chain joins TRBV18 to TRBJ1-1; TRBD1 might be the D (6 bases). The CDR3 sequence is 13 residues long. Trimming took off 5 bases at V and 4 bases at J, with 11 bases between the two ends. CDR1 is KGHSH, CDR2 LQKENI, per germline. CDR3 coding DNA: TGTGCCAGCTCAAACAGGGTCGGCACTGAAGCTTTCTTT. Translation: CASSNRVGTEAFF.

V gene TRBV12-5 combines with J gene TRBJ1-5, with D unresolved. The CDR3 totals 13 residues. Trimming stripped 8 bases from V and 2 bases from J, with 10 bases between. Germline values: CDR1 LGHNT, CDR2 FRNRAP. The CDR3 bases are TGTGCTAGTAGAGTGAGTCGCAATCAGCCCCAGCATTTT. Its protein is CASRVSRNQPQHF.